A single sample is the source of the 8 T cell receptor beta chains below, sequenced in a study of blood T cell repertoires in COVID-19. TCRdb keeps only in-frame clones here, not all; method: immunoSEQ multiplex PCR. The table shows around 170,000 clones, with about 85% occurring only once. Sequencing was carried out using PBMCs or T cells enriched from blood (not recorded which). The source is a woman between 45 and 65 years old who had recovered from COVID-19.

As concerns this clone: No DNA is shown, since the ends of the CDR3 on it are uncertain; the CDR3 is the one TCRdb lists. CDR3: CASSVAGGSPTDTQYF. V gene TRBV21-1 combines with J gene TRBJ2-3; TRBD2 was called by the table and not checked on the DNA. TRBV21-1 has pseudogene status. Including both end residues, the CDR3 is 16 amino acids long.

This clone is a singleton in its sample. The genes are TRBV5-5 and TRBJ2-3, with 8 bases aligning to TRBD1. V dropped 0 bases and J dropped 3; count of bases not matched to a gene: 9. The germline CDR1 and CDR2 sequences are SGHKS and YYEKEE (reference sequence). The CDR3 is 17 residues long. The DNA for the CDR3 is TGTGCCAGCAGCTTGGTGTTTTTAGGACAGGGAACAGATACGCAGTATTTT. Translation: CASSLVFLGQGTDTQYF. Full variable domain (remainder filled in from reference TRBV5-5 and TRBJ2-3): DAGVTQSPTHLIKTRGQQVTLRCSPISGHKSVSWYQQVLGQGPQFIFQYYEKEERGRGNFPDRFSARQFPNYSSELNVNALLLGDSALYLCASSLVFLGQGTDTQYFGPGTRLTVL.

The CDR3 region is CASSQDTGNQPQHF. CDR3 nucleotide sequence: TGTGCCAGCAGCCAAGATACGGGAAATCAGCCCCAGCATTTT. The chain combines TRBV3-1 (or the pseudogene TRBV3-2) with TRBJ1-5; D ambiguous. Trimming cost V 0 bases and J 4 bases, with 7 bases left between them. The germline V gene encodes CDR1 LGHDT and CDR2 YNNKEL (reference sequence). The CDR3 extends over 14 amino acids.

The rearrangement uses TRBV7-6 and TRBJ1-5, with 7 positions matching TRBD1. Unmatched junction bases numbered 4, after V lost 5 bases and J lost 3 bases. The CDR3 runs to 14 residues. Germline V gene sequence: CDR1 SGHVS, CDR2 FNYEAQ. CDR3 coding DNA: TGTGCCAGCAGCGAAGGGACAGTCAATCAGCCCCAGCATTTT. Residues: CASSEGTVNQPQHF. Looking up the rest from reference TRBV7-6 and TRBJ1-5 gives the full variable domain: GAGVSQSPRYKVTKRGQDVALRCDPISGHVSLYWYRQALGQGPEFLTYFNYEAQQDKSGLPNDRFSAERPEGSISTLTIQRTEQRDSAMYRCASSEGTVNQPQHFGDGTRLSIL.

The gene calls are TRBV20-1 and TRBJ1-2; D gene ambiguous. The CDR3 runs to 11 residues. CDR1 is DFQATT, CDR2 SNEGSKA, per germline (reference sequence). V lost 6 bases to trimming and J lost 3 bases, with 8 bases between them. The CDR3 DNA follows: TGCAGTGCCACAGCCGACTATGGCTACACCTTC. This translates into CSATADYGYTF.

V is TRBV3-1 (or the pseudogene TRBV3-2) and J is TRBJ2-4, with 10 positions matching TRBD1. This CDR3 has 14 amino acids. V shed 4 bases and J 8 bases; nucleotides not matched to a gene: 5. Germline V gene data show CDR1 as LGHDT and CDR2 as YNNKEL (reference sequence). In nucleotides, the CDR3 is TGTGCCAGCAGCCCGGGACAGGGGTTTTACATTCAGTACTTC. Protein product: CASSPGQGFYIQYF.

V and J are TRBV7-2 and TRBJ1-6, with D possibly TRBD1 on 5 matching bases. CDR3 length equals 14 residues. Germline V lookup: CDR1 SGHTA, CDR2 FQGNSA. V gave up 5 bases and J gave up 7 bases, with 12 bases separating them. As DNA, the CDR3 is TGTGCCAGCAGCCTTGGGACTACAAATTCACCCCTCCACTTT. Translating it yields CASSLGTTNSPLHF. The variable domain in full, with the rest retrieved from reference TRBV7-2 and TRBJ1-6, is GAGVSQSPSNKVTEKGKDVELRCDPISGHTALYWYRQSLGQGLEFLIYFQGNSAPDKSGLPSDRFSAERTGGSVSTLTIQRTQQEDSAVYLCASSLGTTNSPLHFGNGTRLTVT.

J is TRBJ1-5 and V is TRBV5-5; possible D gene TRBD1, 5 bases. This CDR3 is 15 amino acids long. V lost 3 bases and J 2 bases, leaving 12 bases between the germline ends. CDR1 is SGHKS and CDR2 is YYEKEE in the germline V gene (reference sequence). The CDR3 spells CASSWVGEGNQPQHF. For the CDR3, the DNA is TGTGCCAGCAGCTGGGTAGGGGAGGGCAATCAGCCCCAGCATTTT. Drawing the rest from reference TRBV5-5 and TRBJ1-5, the complete variable domain is DAGVTQSPTHLIKTRGQQVTLRCSPISGHKSVSWYQQVLGQGPQFIFQYYEKEERGRGNFPDRFSARQFPNYSSELNVNALLLGDSALYLCASSWVGEGNQPQHFGDGTRLSIL.